This T cell receptor (beta chain) derives from a study of T cells in localized non-small cell lung cancer. Profiled with immunoSEQ multiplex PCR; TCRdb holds only in-frame clones, not every one. The sample has roughly 38,000 clones; more than 80% are singletons. This clone was counted a single time. Between the trimmed V and J ends, which lost 5 bases and 2 bases, there was a span of 9 bases. From germline, CDR1 is MDHEN and CDR2 SYDVKM. The CDR3 is 13 residues long. Sequenced here: peripheral blood mononuclear cells, sampled before any cancer treatment. This chain joins TRBV28 and TRBJ2-5, with D perhaps TRBD1 (6 bases). This sequence was found in a male donor at least 60 years old with stage II lung adenocarcinoma. As DNA, the CDR3 is TGTGCCAGCAGTCCCGGACAGCAAGAGACCCAGTACTTC. Encoded protein: CASSPGQQETQYF.